This T cell receptor beta chain was sequenced for a study of OX40 agonist ivuxolimab in advanced cancers. As concerns this clone: Its antigen is unidentified.

On cycle 4 day 1 and cycle 7 day 1, as well as at baseline, blood was sampled. The V end was cut by 6 bases, the J end by 5 bases, with 16 bases between. Germline V gene sequence: CDR1 SEHNR, CDR2 FQNEAQ (reference sequence). The CDR3 extends over 14 amino acids. TCRdb keeps only in-frame clones here, not all; method: immunoSEQ multiplex PCR. Of 75,000 to 100,000 clones listed, about nine tenths are singletons. The study's findings and limits: In CD8+ T cells, expanded clones were on average more numerous than in CD4+.

Sequenced material: CD4+ or CD8+ T cells sorted from blood, taken in a trial of the OX40 agonist ivuxolimab. The chain combines TRBV7-9 with TRBJ2-5, with D maybe TRBD2 (6 bases). The sequence derives from an adult with an advanced solid tumor such as melanoma, head and neck, liver or kidney cancer. CDR3 protein: CASSRLVKVETQYF. CDR3 DNA: TGTGCCAGCAGTCGACTAGTCAAGGTGGAGACCCAGTACTTC.